This T cell receptor beta chain was recorded in a study of T cell changes during pregnancy in multiple sclerosis. Data came from immunoSEQ multiplex PCR; TCRdb stores just in-frame clones and leaves some out. The data hold around 100,000 clones, with just over 90% observed a single time. The CDR3 is 16 residues long. The sample consisted of peripheral blood, taken after pregnancy. The gene calls are TRBV21-1 and TRBJ2-2; the table's D gene call, TRBD1, was not cross checked with the DNA. TRBV21-1 is reported as a pseudogene. This receptor was obtained from a female donor with multiple sclerosis, enrolled in a pregnancy study. DNA of the CDR3: TGTGCCAGCAGCAGGCCCCAGGGAACCAACACCGGGGAGCTGTTTTTT. As protein: CASSRPQGTNTGELFF.